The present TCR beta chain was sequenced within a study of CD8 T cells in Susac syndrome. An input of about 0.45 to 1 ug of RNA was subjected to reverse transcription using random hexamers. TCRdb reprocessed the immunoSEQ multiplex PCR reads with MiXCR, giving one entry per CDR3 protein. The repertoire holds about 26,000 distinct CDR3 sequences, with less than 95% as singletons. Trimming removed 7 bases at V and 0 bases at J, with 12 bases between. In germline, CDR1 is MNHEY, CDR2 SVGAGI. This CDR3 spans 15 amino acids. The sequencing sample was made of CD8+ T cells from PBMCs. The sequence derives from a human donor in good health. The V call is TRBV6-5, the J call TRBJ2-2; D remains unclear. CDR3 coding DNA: TGTGCCAGCATTTCAAGCTCCGCGAACACCGGGGAGCTGTTTTTT. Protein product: CASISSSANTGELFF.